This T cell receptor beta chain was sequenced in a study of tissue T cells after allogeneic stem cell transplantation. Study at large: Tissue samples with histologically apparent lymphocytes on H&E review were prioritized for sequencing. The study, taken as a whole, reports: Few T cell clones were shared across patients, but motif clusters showed tissue-specific shared signatures.

This table comes from immunoSEQ multiplex PCR, and its TCRdb copy is limited to in-frame clones, with some not included. The sample holds thousands of clones, roughly 69% seen once. CDR3 length equals 14 residues. Trimming took off 7 bases at V and 4 bases at J, with 20 bases between the two ends. Germline CDR1 GTSNPN, CDR2 SVGIG (reference sequence). To note about this clone: What it binds is not known.

The sequencing here drew on tissue from the colon, taken at autopsy. The chain is built from TRBV30 and TRBJ2-7, with a tentative D call TRBD1 (6 bases). The sequence came from a female donor older than 55 with lung cancer. CDR3 DNA sequence: TGTGCCTCCTCGGGGAGCGCAAGGGGGTACGAGCAGTACTTC. Translated: CASSGSARGYEQYF.